This passage covers 32 T cell receptor beta chains from one sample sequenced in a study of blood T cell repertoires in COVID-19. The repertoire was sequenced with immunoSEQ multiplex PCR; TCRdb's copy has only in-frame clones and lacks some. The table has 200,000 or so clones, about 86% seen once; the top ten hold over 2.5%. What was sequenced was peripheral blood. The receptors here all came from a young woman who had recovered from COVID-19.

The rearrangement joins TRBV5-4 to TRBJ2-2, with D tentatively TRBD1 (6 bases). The CDR3 sequence is 16 residues long. The V gene lost 4 bases and the J gene lost 0 bases, with 13 bases spanning the gap. CDR1 is SGHNT and CDR2 is YYREEE in the germline V gene (reference sequence). CDR3 residues: CASSPPGHSNTGELFF. CDR3 nucleotides: TGTGCCAGCAGCCCCCCGGGACATTCGAACACCGGGGAGCTGTTTTTT.

V gene TRBV3-1 (or the pseudogene TRBV3-2) combines with J gene TRBJ2-1, with 9 bases aligning to TRBD2. Germline trimming cut 4 bases from V and 6 bases from J; bases unmatched to any gene: 7. The CDR3 totals 15 residues. Germline CDR1 is LGHDT and CDR2 is YNNKEL (reference sequence). CDR3 DNA sequence: TGTGCCAGCAGCCTAAGACTAGCGGAACTCAATGAGCAGTTCTTC. It is translated as CASSLRLAELNEQFF.

The gene calls are TRBV9 and TRBJ2-1; D remains unclear. The CDR3 has 14 amino acids. The germline CDR1 and CDR2 sequences are SGDLS and YYNGEE. The V and J ends lost 6 bases and 5 bases respectively, with 15 bases between them. CDR3: CASNPSGLNNEQFF. Written as DNA, the CDR3 is TGTGCCAGCAACCCCTCCGGTTTGAACAATGAGCAGTTCTTC. The full variable domain, in which reference TRBV9 and TRBJ2-1 provide the parts outside the CDR3, is DSGVTQTPKHLITATGQRVTLRCSPRSGDLSVYWYQQSLDQGLQFLIQYYNGEERAKGNILERFSAQQFPDLHSELNLSSLELGDSALYFCASNPSGLNNEQFFGPGTRLTVL.

The rearrangement links TRBV1 to TRBJ1-2; the D call in the table, TRBD1, was not verified against the DNA. TRBV1 is assigned pseudogene status. There are 15 residues in the CDR3. The CDR3 DNA is TGCACCAGCAGCCAGGGACAGGGGCCGGACTATGGCTACACCTTC. This codes for CTSSQGQGPDYGYTF.

This clone was seen only once. This chain uses TRBV3-1 (or the pseudogene TRBV3-2) with TRBJ1-2; D remains unclear. The germline V and J ends were trimmed by 4 bases and 5 bases, with 8 bases remaining between them. CDR3 length equals 12 residues. The germline CDR1 and CDR2 sequences are LGHDT and YNNKEL (reference sequence). The CDR3 sequence is CASSLSGYGYTF. CDR3 in DNA: TGTGCCAGCAGCCTATCGGGTTATGGCTACACCTTC.

The table lists this clone with a count of one. The chain couples TRBV5-4 to TRBJ2-6; weak D call: TRBD1 (5 bases). The V gene's germline CDR1 is SGHNT and CDR2 YYREEE (reference sequence). V gave up 4 bases and J gave up 2 bases, with 10 bases separating them. The CDR3 is 15 amino acids. CDR3 residues: CASSPYRTGANVLTF. DNA for the CDR3: TGTGCCAGCAGCCCGTACAGGACTGGGGCCAACGTCCTGACTTTC. Together with reference TRBV5-4 and TRBJ2-6, the CDR3 gives the full variable domain: ETGVTQSPTHLIKTRGQQVTLRCSSQSGHNTVSWYQQALGQGPQFIFQYYREEENGRGNFPPRFSGLQFPNYSSELNVNALELDDSALYLCASSPYRTGANVLTFGAGSRLTVL.

This clone was seen more than once but under ten times. This chain uses TRBV28 with TRBJ1-2; 10 bases map to TRBD1. CDR3 length: 17 amino acids. Germline CDR1 reads MDHEN; CDR2 reads SYDVKM. Trimming removed 7 bases from V and 4 bases from J; junction bases left unmatched: 15. The CDR3 region has the DNA TGTGCCAGCAACGAAGTCGGACAGGGGGGAATAAGCTATGGCTACACCTTC. It is translated as CASNEVGQGGISYGYTF.

V gene TRBV28 combines with J gene TRBJ2-7, with a tentative D call TRBD2 (6 bases). From germline, CDR1 is MDHEN and CDR2 SYDVKM. The CDR3 covers 13 residues. Trimming removed 2 bases from V and 4 bases from J, with 9 bases in between. CDR3 coding DNA: TGTGCCAGCAGTTTACCGGGAGAATACGAGCAGTACTTC. It codes for CASSLPGEYEQYF.

Remarks on this clone: Other DNA sequences in the same sample also yield this CDR3. V gene TRBV7-2 combines with J gene TRBJ1-6; 7 bases are a match to TRBD1. Germline CDR1 reads SGHTA; CDR2 reads FQGNSA. The CDR3 has 14 amino acids. V was clipped by 1 base and J by 9 bases; unmatched bases: 3. Here the CDR3 DNA reads TGTGCCAGCAGCTTAGTCCAGGGGGGTTCACCCCTCCACTTT. Translation: CASSLVQGGSPLHF. The full variable domain, completed using reference TRBV7-2 and TRBJ1-6, is GAGVSQSPSNKVTEKGKDVELRCDPISGHTALYWYRQSLGQGLEFLIYFQGNSAPDKSGLPSDRFSAERTGGSVSTLTIQRTQQEDSAVYLCASSLVQGGSPLHFGNGTRLTVT.

This clone was recorded only once. This rearrangement joins TRBV3-1 (or the pseudogene TRBV3-2) to TRBJ2-2, with TRBD2 identical over 7 bases. Germline CDR1 reads LGHDT; CDR2 reads YNNKEL (reference sequence). The CDR3 contains 14 residues. The junction had 5 bases not matched to a gene; V was cut back by 4 bases and J by 6 bases. The CDR3 loop reads CASSPAGDAGELFF. DNA of the CDR3: TGTGCCAGCAGCCCGGCGGGAGACGCCGGGGAGCTGTTTTTT.

This chain joins TRBV7-9 and TRBJ1-6; the match to TRBD1 covers 9 bases. Unmatched junction bases numbered 3, after V lost 1 base and J lost 8 bases. The CDR3 covers 15 residues. Germline V gene sequence: CDR1 SEHNR, CDR2 FQNEAQ (reference sequence). The DNA for the CDR3 is TGTGCCAGCAGCTTAGGAGGGACAGGGCATTCACCCCTCCACTTT. Its protein is CASSLGGTGHSPLHF.

The chain is built from TRBV6-1 and TRBJ1-4; weak D call: TRBD1 (6 bases). This CDR3 spans 14 amino acids. Germline CDR1 is MNHNS and CDR2 is SASEGT. V lost 2 bases to trimming and J lost 5 bases, with 9 bases between them. CDR3 sequence (DNA): TGTGCCAGCAGTGAAACAGGGAAAAATGAAAAACTGTTTTTT. It encodes CASSETGKNEKLFF.

CDR3 nucleotide sequence: TGTGCCAGCAGCTTAGCCGGGACAGGGAGGAACTACGAGCAGTACTTC. Translation: CASSLAGTGRNYEQYF. The chain recombines TRBV7-3 with TRBJ2-7; the match to TRBD1 covers 9 bases. Per germline, CDR1 SGHTA and CDR2 FQGTGA. With 2 bases clipped from V and 3 bases from J, the junction kept 8 bases outside the gene matches. The CDR3 has 16 residues.

The J gene is TRBJ1-4, the V gene TRBV4-1; D is uncertain. CDR1 is MGHRA and CDR2 is YSYEKL in the germline V gene. V lost 0 bases and J 5 bases, leaving 10 bases between the germline ends. The CDR3 runs 15 residues. This CDR3 is CASSQETRSNEKLFF. DNA for the CDR3: TGCGCCAGCAGCCAAGAGACCAGGTCCAATGAAAAACTGTTTTTT.

This clone was recorded a few times. The CDR3: CASSPTGQDNSPLHF. In DNA form, the CDR3 reads TGTGCCAGCAGCCCTACGGGACAGGATAATTCACCCCTCCACTTT. The chain combines TRBV5-4 with TRBJ1-6; 8 bases are a match to TRBD1. CDR1 and CDR2 (germline): SGHNT, YYREEE (reference sequence). CDR3 length equals 15 residues. The trim removed 4 bases at V and 5 bases at J, leaving 5 bases unmatched.

This clone was counted a few times. The gene calls are TRBV11-2 and TRBJ2-7; 11 bases are shared with TRBD2. The germline V gene encodes CDR1 SGHAT and CDR2 FQNNGV. This CDR3 has 15 residues. The V and J ends lost 4 bases and 5 bases, in that order; junction bases with no gene match: 7. CDR3 loop: CASSSLAGGDDEQYF. The CDR3, as DNA: TGTGCCAGCAGCTCATTAGCGGGAGGGGACGACGAGCAGTACTTC.

V is TRBV5-1 and J is TRBJ2-1, with D possibly TRBD1 on 5 matching bases. The V gene's germline CDR1 is SGHRS and CDR2 YFSETQ. This CDR3 comprises 15 residues. Trimming took off 4 bases at V and 0 bases at J, with 11 bases between the two ends. The CDR3 DNA reads as TGCGCCAGCAGCCTTCCGACAGTCTCCTACAATGAGCAGTTCTTC. Protein: CASSLPTVSYNEQFF.

The chain combines TRBV21-1 with TRBJ2-1; the D call of TRBD2 is as the table states it, not checked on the DNA. TRBV21-1 counts as a pseudogene. This CDR3 has 16 amino acids. The CDR3 protein is CASSKAPRETYNEQFF. CDR3 bases: TGTGCCAGCAGCAAAGCACCCCGGGAGACATACAATGAGCAGTTCTTC.

The sample holds one count of this clone. The rearrangement joins TRBV5-8 to TRBJ2-7, with TRBD1 identical over 9 bases. Germline V gives CDR1 SGHTS, CDR2 YDEGEE. The CDR3 has 14 amino acids. The ends lost 4 bases at V and 7 bases at J; junction bases unmatched: 9. Here the CDR3 DNA reads TGTGCCAGCAGCACGGGACAGGGCCTTGGTGAGCAGTACTTC. Translating gives CASSTGQGLGEQYF.

The chain is built from TRBV6-2 or TRBV6-3 and TRBJ2-7, with 7 positions matching TRBD1. The junction had 12 bases not matched to a gene; V was cut back by 0 bases and J by 7 bases. The germline V gene has CDR1 MNHEY and CDR2 SVGEGT. This CDR3 contains 16 residues. CDR3 region: CASSYSRGGRVWEQYF. Written as DNA, the CDR3 is TGTGCCAGCAGTTACTCGAGAGGGGGCAGAGTATGGGAGCAGTACTTC.

This clone was seen only once. V usage is TRBV24-1 and J usage is TRBJ2-1, with TRBD2 matching 12 bases. The CDR3 is made up of 15 amino acids. Germline V gives CDR1 KGHDR, CDR2 SFDVKD. Trimming cost V 3 bases and J 10 bases; bases outside gene matches: 6. CDR3 in amino acids: CATSDLAGGPEEQFF. The CDR3 nucleotides are TGTGCCACCAGTGATCTAGCGGGAGGGCCGGAGGAGCAGTTCTTC.

The rearrangement links TRBV19 to TRBJ2-7; no definite D call. Germline loops: CDR1 LNHDA, CDR2 SQIVND (reference sequence). Trimming removed 4 bases at V and 0 bases at J, with 13 bases between. CDR3 length equals 15 residues. The CDR3 DNA follows: TGTGCCAGTAGTACGGGTAGGTCGACCTCCTACGAGCAGTACTTC. Protein: CASSTGRSTSYEQYF.

The genes are TRBV5-8 and TRBJ2-3; 8 bases map to TRBD2. The CDR3 spans 16 residues. V was clipped by 2 bases and J by 0 bases; unmatched bases: 5. Per germline, CDR1 SGHTS and CDR2 YDEGEE. The CDR3 nucleotides are TGTGCCAGCAGCTTTTTAGCGGGGCCTAGCACAGATACGCAGTATTTT. Protein sequence: CASSFLAGPSTDTQYF.

This rearrangement joins TRBV6-4 to TRBJ2-1, with D possibly TRBD2 on 6 matching bases. Trimming removed 2 bases from V and 7 bases from J, with 18 bases in between. The germline V gene encodes CDR1 MRHNA and CDR2 SNTAGT. CDR3 length equals 16 residues. This chain's CDR3 is CASSDNGREGWNEQFF. The CDR3 bases are TGTGCCAGCAGTGACAATGGGCGGGAAGGTTGGAATGAGCAGTTCTTC.

The J gene is TRBJ1-1, the V gene TRBV18; TRBD1 might be the D (5 bases). V lost 3 bases and J lost 5, with 13 bases in between. The CDR3 totals 14 residues. Germline assignment: CDR1 KGHSH and CDR2 LQKENI. The CDR3 DNA reads as TGTGCCAGCTCACCCCCTTTGGGGGGGACTGAAGCTTTCTTT. It yields the protein CASSPPLGGTEAFF.

This clone turned up a few times. The rearrangement joins TRBV6-2 or TRBV6-3 to TRBJ2-7; 7 bases align to TRBD2. Germline trimming cut 4 bases from V and 6 bases from J; bases unmatched to any gene: 6. CDR1 is MNHEY and CDR2 is SVGEGT in the germline V gene. The CDR3 runs to 13 residues. The DNA for the CDR3 is TGTGCCAGCAGTTCTTCTAGCGGAAGCGAGCAGTACTTC. It translates to CASSSSSGSEQYF.

The chain couples TRBV7-9 to TRBJ2-7; 8 bases are shared with TRBD1. The CDR3 runs to 14 residues. CDR1 and CDR2 from the germline V gene are SEHNR and FQNEAQ (reference sequence). V was clipped by 5 bases and J by 3 bases; unmatched bases: 6. The CDR3 DNA reads TGTGCCAGCAGCGAGGGACAGGTTGACTACGAGCAGTACTTC. Protein product: CASSEGQVDYEQYF. Full variable domain (remainder filled in from reference TRBV7-9 and TRBJ2-7): DTGVSQNPRHKITKRGQNVTFRCDPISEHNRLYWYRQTLGQGPEFLTYFQNEAQLEKSRLLSDRFSAERPKGSFSTLEIQRTEQGDSAMYLCASSEGQVDYEQYFGPGTRLTVT.

The V and J genes are TRBV3-1 (or the pseudogene TRBV3-2) and TRBJ2-7, with TRBD1 matching over 8 bases. Germline values: CDR1 LGHDT, CDR2 YNNKEL (reference sequence). The CDR3 is 13 amino acids. J lost 6 bases, V lost 5 bases, and 6 bases had no gene match. This CDR3 is CASSAAQGAEQYF. The CDR3 bases are TGTGCCAGCAGCGCCGCTCAGGGGGCCGAGCAGTACTTC.

The gene calls are TRBV30 and TRBJ1-1; D call uncertain. This CDR3 comprises 13 residues. The ends were cut back, 2 bases at V and 1 base at J, with 8 bases in the middle. Per the germline V gene, CDR1 is GTSNPN and CDR2 is SVGIG (reference sequence). The CDR3 protein is CAWSSGRNTEAFF. CDR3 coding DNA: TGTGCCTGGAGTAGTGGTAGGAACACTGAAGCTTTCTTT.

The gene calls are TRBV11-3 and TRBJ2-1, with TRBD2 as a possible D gene (5 bases). CDR1 is SGHNT and CDR2 is YENEEA in the germline V gene. This CDR3 region has 15 residues. With 4 bases removed from V and 3 bases from J, the gap between germline ends came to 13 bases. CDR3 in DNA: TGTGCCAGCAGCTCGGACTCCCGATACTACAATGAGCAGTTCTTC. Amino acid sequence: CASSSDSRYYNEQFF.

CDR3 protein: CASSGDSTEAFF. Written as DNA, the CDR3 is TGTGCCAGCAGCGGGGACAGCACTGAAGCTTTCTTT. The V call is TRBV5-4, the J call TRBJ1-1, with 7 bases lining up with TRBD1. Germline CDR1 SGHNT, CDR2 YYREEE (reference sequence). The ends lost 4 bases at V and 4 bases at J; junction bases unmatched: 1. The CDR3 loop spans 12 amino acids. Looking up the rest from reference TRBV5-4 and TRBJ1-1 gives the full variable domain: ETGVTQSPTHLIKTRGQQVTLRCSSQSGHNTVSWYQQALGQGPQFIFQYYREEENGRGNFPPRFSGLQFPNYSSELNVNALELDDSALYLCASSGDSTEAFFGQGTRLTVV.

This clone has a handful of counts. This same CDR3 is encoded by further DNA sequences in the sample. The J gene is TRBJ2-7, the V gene TRBV28, with 13 nucleotides matching TRBD2. In germline, CDR1 is MDHEN, CDR2 SYDVKM. Trimming removed 8 bases from V and 5 bases from J; junction bases left unmatched: 3. The CDR3 is made up of 13 amino acids. The CDR3 loop is CASRTSGSHEQYF. The CDR3 DNA reads TGTGCCAGCCGGACTAGCGGGAGCCACGAGCAGTACTTC.